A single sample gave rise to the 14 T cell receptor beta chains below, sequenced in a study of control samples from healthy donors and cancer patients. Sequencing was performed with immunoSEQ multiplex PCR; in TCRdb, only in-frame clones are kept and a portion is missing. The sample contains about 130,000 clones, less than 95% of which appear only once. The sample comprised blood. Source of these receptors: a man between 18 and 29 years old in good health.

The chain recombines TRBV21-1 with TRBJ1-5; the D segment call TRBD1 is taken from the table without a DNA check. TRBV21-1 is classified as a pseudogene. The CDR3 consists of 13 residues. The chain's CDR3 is CASSKQDNQPQHF. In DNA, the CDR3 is TGTGCCAGCAGCAAACAGGACAATCAGCCCCAGCATTTT.

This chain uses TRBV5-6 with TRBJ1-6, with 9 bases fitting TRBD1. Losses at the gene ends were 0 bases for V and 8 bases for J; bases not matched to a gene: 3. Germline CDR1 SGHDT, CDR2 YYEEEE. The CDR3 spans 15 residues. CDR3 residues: CASSLARDRDSPLHF. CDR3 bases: TGTGCCAGCAGCTTGGCCCGGGACAGGGATTCACCCCTCCACTTT.

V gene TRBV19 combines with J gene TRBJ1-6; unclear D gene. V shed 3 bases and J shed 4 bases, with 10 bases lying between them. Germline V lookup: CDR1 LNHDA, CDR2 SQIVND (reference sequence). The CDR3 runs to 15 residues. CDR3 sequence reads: CASSIEGIYNSPLHF. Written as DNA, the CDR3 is TGTGCCAGTAGTATTGAAGGGATTTATAATTCACCCCTCCACTTT.

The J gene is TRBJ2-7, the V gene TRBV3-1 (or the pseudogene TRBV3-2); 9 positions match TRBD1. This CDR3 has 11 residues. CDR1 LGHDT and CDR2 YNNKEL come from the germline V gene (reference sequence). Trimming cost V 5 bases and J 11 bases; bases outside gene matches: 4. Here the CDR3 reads CASSFGDREYF. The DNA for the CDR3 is TGTGCCAGCAGCTTCGGGGACAGGGAGTACTTC.

The CDR3 sequence is CAISENVLTGGNEQYF. CDR3 DNA: TGTGCCATCAGTGAAAATGTTCTGACAGGGGGCAACGAGCAGTACTTC. The chain joins TRBV10-3 to TRBJ2-7; 10 bases match TRBD1. V was clipped by 3 bases and J by 5 bases; unmatched bases: 10. The CDR3 has 16 amino acids. The germline V gene has CDR1 ENHRY and CDR2 SYGVKD.

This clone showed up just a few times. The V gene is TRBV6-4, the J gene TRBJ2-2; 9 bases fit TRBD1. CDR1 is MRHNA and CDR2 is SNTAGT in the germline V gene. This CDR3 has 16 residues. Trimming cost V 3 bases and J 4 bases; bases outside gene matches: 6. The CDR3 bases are TGTGCCAGCAGTGAATCTCCGGGACAGGGCACCGGGGAGCTGTTTTTT. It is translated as CASSESPGQGTGELFF.

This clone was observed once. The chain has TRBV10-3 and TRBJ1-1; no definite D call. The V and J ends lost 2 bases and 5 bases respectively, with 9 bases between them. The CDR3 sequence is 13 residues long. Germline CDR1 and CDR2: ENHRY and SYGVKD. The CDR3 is CAISETPGTEAFF. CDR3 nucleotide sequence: TGTGCCATCAGTGAGACCCCCGGGACTGAAGCTTTCTTT.

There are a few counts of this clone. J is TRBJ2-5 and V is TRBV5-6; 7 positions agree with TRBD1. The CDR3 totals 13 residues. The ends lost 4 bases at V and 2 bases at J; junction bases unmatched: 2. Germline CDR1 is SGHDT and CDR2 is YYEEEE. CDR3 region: CASSRTGQETQYF. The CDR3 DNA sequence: TGTGCCAGCAGCCGGACAGGTCAAGAGACCCAGTACTTC. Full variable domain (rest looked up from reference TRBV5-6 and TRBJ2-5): DAGVTQSPTHLIKTRGQQVTLRCSPKSGHDTVSWYQQALGQGPQFIFQYYEEEERQRGNFPDRFSGHQFPNYSSELNVNALLLGDSALYLCASSRTGQETQYFGPGTRLLVL.

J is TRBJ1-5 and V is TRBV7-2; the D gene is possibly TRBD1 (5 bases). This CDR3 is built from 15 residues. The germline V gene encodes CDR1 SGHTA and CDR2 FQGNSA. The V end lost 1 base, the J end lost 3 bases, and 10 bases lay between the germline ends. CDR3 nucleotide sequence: TGTGCCAGCAGCTTAGACCCCAGGGCCAATCAGCCCCAGCATTTT. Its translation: CASSLDPRANQPQHF.

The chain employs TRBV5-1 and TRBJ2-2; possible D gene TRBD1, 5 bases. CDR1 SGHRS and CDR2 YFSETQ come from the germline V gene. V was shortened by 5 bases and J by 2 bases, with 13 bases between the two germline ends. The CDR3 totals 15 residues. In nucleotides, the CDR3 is TGCGCCAGCAGAGGTGACAGCGTTAACACCGGGGAGCTGTTTTTT. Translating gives CASRGDSVNTGELFF.

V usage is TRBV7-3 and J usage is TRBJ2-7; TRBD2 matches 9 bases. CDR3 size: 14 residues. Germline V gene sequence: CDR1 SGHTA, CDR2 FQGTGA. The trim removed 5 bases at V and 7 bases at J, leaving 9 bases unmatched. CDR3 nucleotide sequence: TGTGCCAGCAGCCGCCGCGGGGGGGAGGGTGAGCAGTACTTC. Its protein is CASSRRGGEGEQYF.

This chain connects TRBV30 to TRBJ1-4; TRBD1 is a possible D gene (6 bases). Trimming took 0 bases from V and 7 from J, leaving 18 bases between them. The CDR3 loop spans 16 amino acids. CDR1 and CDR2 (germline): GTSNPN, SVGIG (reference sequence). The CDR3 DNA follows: TGTGCCTGGAGTGTAGTTCGGGGGCGTCCGGGTGAAAAACTGTTTTTT. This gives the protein CAWSVVRGRPGEKLFF.

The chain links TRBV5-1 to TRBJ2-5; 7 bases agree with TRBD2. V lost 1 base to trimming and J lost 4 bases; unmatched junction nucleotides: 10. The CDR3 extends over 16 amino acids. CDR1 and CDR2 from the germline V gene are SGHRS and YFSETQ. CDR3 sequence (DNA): TGCGCCAGCAGCTTGAGGTGGGAGGGGCTCGGAGAGACCCAGTACTTC. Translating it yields CASSLRWEGLGETQYF.

The CDR3 sequence is CASSEGGQGYGYTF. The CDR3 DNA reads as TGTGCCAGCAGTGAGGGGGGGCAGGGCTATGGCTACACCTTC. The chain employs TRBV2 and TRBJ1-2; maybe TRBD1 (6 bases). The ends were cut back, 3 bases at V and 4 bases at J, with 12 bases in the middle. The germline V gene encodes CDR1 SNHLY and CDR2 FYNNEI. CDR3 length equals 14 residues.